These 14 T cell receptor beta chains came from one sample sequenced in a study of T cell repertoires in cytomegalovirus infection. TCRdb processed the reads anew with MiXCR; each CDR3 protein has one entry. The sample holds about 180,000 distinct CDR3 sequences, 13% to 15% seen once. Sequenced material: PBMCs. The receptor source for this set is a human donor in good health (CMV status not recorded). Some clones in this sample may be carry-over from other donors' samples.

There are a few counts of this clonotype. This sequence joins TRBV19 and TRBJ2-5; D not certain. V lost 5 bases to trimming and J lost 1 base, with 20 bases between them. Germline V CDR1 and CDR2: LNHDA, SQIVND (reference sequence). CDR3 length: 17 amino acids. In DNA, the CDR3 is TGTGCCAGTAGTCCTCCCGTGCCAGGCAACCTCCAAGAGACCCAGTACTTC. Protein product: CASSPPVPGNLQETQYF.

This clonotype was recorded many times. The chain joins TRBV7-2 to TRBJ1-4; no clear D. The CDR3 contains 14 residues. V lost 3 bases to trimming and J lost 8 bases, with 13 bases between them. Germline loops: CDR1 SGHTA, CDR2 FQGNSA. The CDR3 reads CASSLGVREEKLFF. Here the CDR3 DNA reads TGTGCCAGCAGCTTGGGAGTTAGGGAAGAAAAACTGTTTTTT.

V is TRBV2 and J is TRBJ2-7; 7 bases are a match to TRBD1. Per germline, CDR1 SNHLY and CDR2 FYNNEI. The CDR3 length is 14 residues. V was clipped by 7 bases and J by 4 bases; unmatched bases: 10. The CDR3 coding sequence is TGTGCCAGCACCGAGGGGACAGTCTATTACGAGCAGTACTTC. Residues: CASTEGTVYYEQYF.

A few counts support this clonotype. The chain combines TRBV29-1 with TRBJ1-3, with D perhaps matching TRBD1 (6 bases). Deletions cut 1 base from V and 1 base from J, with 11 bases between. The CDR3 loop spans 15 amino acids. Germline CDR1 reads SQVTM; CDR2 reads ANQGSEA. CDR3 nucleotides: TGCAGCGTTGAAGGCAGGGGACATTCTGGAAACACCATATATTTT. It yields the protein CSVEGRGHSGNTIYF.

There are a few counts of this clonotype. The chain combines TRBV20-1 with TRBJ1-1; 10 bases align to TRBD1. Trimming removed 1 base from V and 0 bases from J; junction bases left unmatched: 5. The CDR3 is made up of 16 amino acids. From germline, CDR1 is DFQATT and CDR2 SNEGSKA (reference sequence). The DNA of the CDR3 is TGCAGTGCTAGAGGCGGGACAGGGGCGTTGAACACTGAAGCTTTCTTT. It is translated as CSARGGTGALNTEAFF.

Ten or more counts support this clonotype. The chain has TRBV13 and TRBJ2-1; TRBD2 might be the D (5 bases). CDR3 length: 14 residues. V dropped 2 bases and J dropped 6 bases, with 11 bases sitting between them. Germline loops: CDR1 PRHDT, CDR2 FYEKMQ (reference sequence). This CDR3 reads CASSLNPAGNEQFF. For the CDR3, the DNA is TGTGCCAGCAGCTTAAATCCCGCGGGCAATGAGCAGTTCTTC.

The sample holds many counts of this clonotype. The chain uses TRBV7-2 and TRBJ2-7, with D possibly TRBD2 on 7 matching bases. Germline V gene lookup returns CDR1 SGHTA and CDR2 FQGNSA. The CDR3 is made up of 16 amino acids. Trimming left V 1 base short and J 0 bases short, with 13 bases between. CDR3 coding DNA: TGTGCCAGCAGCTTAGGGCTTGGGGGGGCCTCCTACGAGCAGTACTTC. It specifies CASSLGLGGASYEQYF.

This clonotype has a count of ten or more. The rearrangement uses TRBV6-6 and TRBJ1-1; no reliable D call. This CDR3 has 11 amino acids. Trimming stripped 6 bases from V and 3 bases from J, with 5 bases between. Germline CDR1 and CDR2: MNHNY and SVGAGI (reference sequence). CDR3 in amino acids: CASRGYTEAFF. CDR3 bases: TGTGCCAGCAGGGGGTACACTGAAGCTTTCTTT.

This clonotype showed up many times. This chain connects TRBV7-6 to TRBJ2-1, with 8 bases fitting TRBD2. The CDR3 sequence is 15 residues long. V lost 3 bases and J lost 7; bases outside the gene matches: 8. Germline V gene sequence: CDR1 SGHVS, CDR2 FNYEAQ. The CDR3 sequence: CASSLGHGGANEQFF. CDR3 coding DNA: TGTGCCAGCAGCTTGGGACACGGGGGGGCTAATGAGCAGTTCTTC.

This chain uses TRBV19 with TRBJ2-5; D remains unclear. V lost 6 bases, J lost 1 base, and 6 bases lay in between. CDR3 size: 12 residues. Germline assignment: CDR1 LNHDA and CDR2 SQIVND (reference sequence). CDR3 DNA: TGTGCCAGTAGCTGGGGCCAAGAGACCCAGTACTTC. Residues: CASSWGQETQYF. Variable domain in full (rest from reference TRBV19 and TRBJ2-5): DGGITQSPKYLFRKEGQNVTLSCEQNLNHDAMYWYRQDPGQGLRLIYYSQIVNDFQKGDIAEGYSVSREKKESFPLTVTSAQKNPTAFYLCASSWGQETQYFGPGTRLLVL.

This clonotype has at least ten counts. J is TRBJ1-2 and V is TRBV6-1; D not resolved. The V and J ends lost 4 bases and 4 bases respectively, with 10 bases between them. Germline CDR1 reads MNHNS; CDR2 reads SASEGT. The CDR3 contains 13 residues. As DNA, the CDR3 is TGTGCCAGCAGTGTCAAGTTTGGCTATGGCTACACCTTC. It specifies CASSVKFGYGYTF.

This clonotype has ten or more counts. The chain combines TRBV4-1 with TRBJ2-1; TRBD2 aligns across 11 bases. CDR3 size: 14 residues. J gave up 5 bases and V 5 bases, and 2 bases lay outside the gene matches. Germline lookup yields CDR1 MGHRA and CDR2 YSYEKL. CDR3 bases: TGCGCCAGCAGCTTACTAGCGGGAGACAATGAGCAGTTCTTC. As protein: CASSLLAGDNEQFF.

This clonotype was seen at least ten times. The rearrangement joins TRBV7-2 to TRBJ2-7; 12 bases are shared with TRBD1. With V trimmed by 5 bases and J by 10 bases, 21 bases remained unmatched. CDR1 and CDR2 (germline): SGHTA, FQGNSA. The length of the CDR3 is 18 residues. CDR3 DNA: TGTGCCAGCAGCGTGACCGGGACAGGGGGCGCCGAGAGGGACCTCCAGTACTTC. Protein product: CASSVTGTGGAERDLQYF.

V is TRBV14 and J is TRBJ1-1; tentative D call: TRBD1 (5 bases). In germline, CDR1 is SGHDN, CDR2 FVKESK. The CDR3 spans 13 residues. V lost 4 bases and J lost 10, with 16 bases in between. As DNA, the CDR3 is TGTGCCAGCAGCCGCGGTGGGGGTACGAGAGCTTTCTTT. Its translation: CASSRGGGTRAFF.